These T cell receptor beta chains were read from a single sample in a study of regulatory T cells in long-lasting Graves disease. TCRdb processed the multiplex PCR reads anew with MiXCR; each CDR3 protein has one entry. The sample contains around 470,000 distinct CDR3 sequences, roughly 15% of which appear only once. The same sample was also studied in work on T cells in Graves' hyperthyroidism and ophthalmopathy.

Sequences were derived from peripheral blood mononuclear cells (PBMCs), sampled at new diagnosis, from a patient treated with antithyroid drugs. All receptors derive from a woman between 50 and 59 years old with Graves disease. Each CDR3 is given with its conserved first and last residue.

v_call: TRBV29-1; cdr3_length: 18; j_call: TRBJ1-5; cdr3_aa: CSVALSQTGSFSNQPQHF
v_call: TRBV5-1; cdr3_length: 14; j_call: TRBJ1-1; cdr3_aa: CASSLGGLTTEAFF
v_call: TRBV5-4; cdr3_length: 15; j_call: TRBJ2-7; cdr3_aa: CASSPSDGLPYEQYF
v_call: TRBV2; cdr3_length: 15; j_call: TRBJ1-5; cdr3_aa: CASGGRNLANQPQHF
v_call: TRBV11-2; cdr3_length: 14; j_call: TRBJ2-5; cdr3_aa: CASSFQSGPDAQYF
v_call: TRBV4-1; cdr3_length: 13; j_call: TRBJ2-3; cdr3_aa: CASSTTSPGTQYF
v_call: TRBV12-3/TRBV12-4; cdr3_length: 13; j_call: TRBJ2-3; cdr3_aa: CASRSQGADTQYF
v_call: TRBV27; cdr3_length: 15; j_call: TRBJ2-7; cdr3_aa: CASSLGWEIIYEQYF
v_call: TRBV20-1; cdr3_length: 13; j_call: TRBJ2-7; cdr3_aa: CSARRRGKYEQYF
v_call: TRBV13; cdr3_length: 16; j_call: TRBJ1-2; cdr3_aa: CASSLTQRTGNYGYTF
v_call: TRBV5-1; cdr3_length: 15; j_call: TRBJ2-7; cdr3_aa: CASSVSRDYTYEQYF
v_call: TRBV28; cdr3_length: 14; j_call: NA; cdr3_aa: CASISGVGQETQYF
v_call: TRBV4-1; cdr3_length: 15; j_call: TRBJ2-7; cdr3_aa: CASSQAGALSYEQYF
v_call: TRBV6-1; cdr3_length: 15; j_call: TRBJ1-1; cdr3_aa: CASSEISSHNTEAFF
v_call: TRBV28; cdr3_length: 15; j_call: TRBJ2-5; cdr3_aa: CASSQIGAGPETQYF
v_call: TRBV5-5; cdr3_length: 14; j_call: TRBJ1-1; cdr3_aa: CASSLRQRNTEAFF
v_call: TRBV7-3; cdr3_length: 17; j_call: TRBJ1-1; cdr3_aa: CASSPFPLGGGNTEAFF
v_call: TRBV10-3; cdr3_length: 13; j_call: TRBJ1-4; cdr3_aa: CAISTDDSEKLFF
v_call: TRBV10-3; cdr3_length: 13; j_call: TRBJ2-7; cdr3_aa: CAISDRVSYEQYF
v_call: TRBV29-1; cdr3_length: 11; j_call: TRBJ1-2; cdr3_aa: CSVGQVPGYTF
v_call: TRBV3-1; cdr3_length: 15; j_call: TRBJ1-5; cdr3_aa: CASSRDRGPGQPQHF
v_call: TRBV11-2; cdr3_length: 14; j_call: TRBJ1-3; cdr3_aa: CASSLVGGQSTIYF
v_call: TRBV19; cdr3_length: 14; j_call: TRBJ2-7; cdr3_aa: CASSISVSTYEQYF
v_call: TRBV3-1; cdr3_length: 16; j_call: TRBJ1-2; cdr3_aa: CASSQGLHRETSGYTF
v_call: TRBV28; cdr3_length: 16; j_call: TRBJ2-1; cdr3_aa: CASSPMGTGVYNEQFF
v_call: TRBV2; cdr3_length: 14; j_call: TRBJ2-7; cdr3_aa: CASRRDSGGHEQYF